These 27 T cell receptor beta chains were sequenced from one sample in a study of OX40 agonist ivuxolimab in advanced cancers. Sequenced by immunoSEQ multiplex PCR; TCRdb stores in-frame clones only, minus some. The sample holds about 44,000 clones, 70% to 90% seen once. The specimen was CD4+ or CD8+ T cells sorted from blood, collected in a trial of the OX40 agonist ivuxolimab. The receptor set was obtained from an adult with an advanced solid tumor such as melanoma, head and neck, liver or kidney cancer.

The chain couples TRBV5-1 to TRBJ2-5, with D unresolved. V dropped 6 bases and J dropped 3 bases, with 12 bases sitting between them. Germline V gene sequence: CDR1 SGHRS, CDR2 YFSETQ. The CDR3 length is 13 residues. CDR3 sequence reads: CASTAQDKETQYF. Here the CDR3 DNA reads TGCGCCAGCACCGCACAAGACAAAGAGACCCAGTACTTC.

The chain has TRBV10-2 and TRBJ1-5; D uncertain. This CDR3 contains 15 residues. Per germline, CDR1 WSHSY and CDR2 SAAADI. V was pared by 3 bases and J by 7 bases, with 16 bases between. In DNA, the CDR3 is TGCGCCAGCAGTGACCGCGGGCAGGTGAAACAGCCCCAGCATTTT. Protein product: CASSDRGQVKQPQHF.

The chain uses TRBV6-5 and TRBJ2-7; D not certain. CDR3 length equals 12 residues. The V end lost 10 bases, the J end lost 7 bases, and 17 bases lay between the germline ends. CDR1 and CDR2 from the germline V gene are MNHEY and SVGAGI. The CDR3 coding sequence is TGTGCCACCAACCGTCCAGGTCGGGAGCAGTACTTC. As protein: CATNRPGREQYF.

This chain links TRBV4-3 with TRBJ2-3; D unclear. V lost 4 bases, J lost 0 bases, and 11 bases lay in between. This CDR3 comprises 15 residues. Germline CDR1 LGHNA, CDR2 YSLEER. The CDR3 protein is CASSPDPASTDTQYF. Written as DNA, the CDR3 is TGCGCCAGCAGCCCCGACCCGGCTAGCACAGATACGCAGTATTTT.

This clone was recorded once. The gene calls are TRBV6-5 and TRBJ2-7, with D perhaps matching TRBD2 (6 bases). CDR1 is MNHEY and CDR2 is SVGAGI in the germline V gene. Between the trimmed V and J ends, which lost 4 bases and 5 bases, there was a span of 12 bases. The CDR3 is made up of 13 amino acids. The CDR3 loop is CASSWRAFHEQYF. The CDR3 DNA reads as TGTGCCAGCAGTTGGAGGGCCTTCCACGAGCAGTACTTC.

The rearrangement links TRBV4-1 to TRBJ1-6; D remains unclear. Germline lookup yields CDR1 MGHRA and CDR2 YSYEKL. CDR3 length equals 13 residues. Trimming removed 1 base at V and 6 bases at J, with 4 bases between. The CDR3 loop is CASSQVANSPLHF. The CDR3 DNA sequence: TGCGCCAGCAGCCAAGTCGCTAATTCACCCCTCCACTTT.

The V and J genes are TRBV6-5 and TRBJ2-3; possibly TRBD2 for D (5 bases). Germline CDR1 and CDR2: MNHEY and SVGAGI. Trimming shortened V by 0 bases and J by 4 bases, and 11 bases separated the two germline ends. The CDR3 loop spans 15 amino acids. The CDR3 here is CASSYSEGSADTQYF. CDR3 DNA: TGTGCCAGCAGTTACTCGGAAGGGAGCGCAGATACGCAGTATTTT.

V is TRBV19 and J is TRBJ1-2; D is unclear. V gave up 3 bases and J gave up 3 bases, with 11 bases separating them. Per germline, CDR1 LNHDA and CDR2 SQIVND (reference sequence). There are 14 residues in the CDR3. In nucleotides, the CDR3 is TGTGCCAGTAGTATCTGGCCCCTCGACTATGGCTACACCTTC. It codes for CASSIWPLDYGYTF.

This chain links TRBV4-1 with TRBJ2-5, with D perhaps matching TRBD2 (5 bases). Trimming left V 4 bases short and J 2 bases short, with 17 bases between. The CDR3 length is 16 residues. From germline, CDR1 is MGHRA and CDR2 YSYEKL. The CDR3 region has the DNA TGCGCCAGCAGCCCCATCGCGGCGGGCAATCAAGAGACCCAGTACTTC. Protein sequence: CASSPIAAGNQETQYF.

V gene TRBV27 combines with J gene TRBJ2-3, with 12 nucleotides matching TRBD2. J gave up 2 bases and V 6 bases, and 6 bases lay outside the gene matches. The CDR3 has 16 amino acids. The germline V gene encodes CDR1 MNHEY and CDR2 SMNVEV (reference sequence). The CDR3 spells CASRQGTSGFTDTQYF. The DNA for the CDR3 is TGTGCCAGCAGACAAGGGACTAGCGGGTTCACAGATACGCAGTATTTT.

This clone appeared once. The chain carries TRBV4-2 and TRBJ1-6; 8 nucleotides agree with TRBD1. This CDR3 region has 16 residues. V gave up 0 bases and J gave up 10 bases; unmatched junction bases: 8. Germline lookup yields CDR1 LGHNA and CDR2 YNFKEQ. The chain's CDR3 is CASSQDVRTGYSPLHF. The CDR3 DNA sequence: TGTGCCAGCAGCCAAGATGTTCGGACAGGGTACTCACCCCTCCACTTT.

This sequence joins TRBV18 and TRBJ1-5, with a tentative D call TRBD1 (6 bases). CDR1 and CDR2 from the germline V gene are KGHSH and LQKENI. The ends were cut back, 0 bases at V and 3 bases at J, with 9 bases in the middle. The CDR3 is 15 residues long. CDR3 nucleotides: TGTGCCAGCTCACCACCGGGGGGCGCCAATCAGCCCCAGCATTTT. This encodes CASSPPGGANQPQHF.

This rearrangement joins TRBV19 to TRBJ1-5; D perhaps matches TRBD1 (5 bases). CDR1 is LNHDA, CDR2 SQIVND, per germline (reference sequence). CDR3 length: 15 residues. The germline V and J ends were trimmed by 5 bases and 3 bases, with 14 bases remaining between them. The CDR3 nucleotides are TGTGCCAGTAGTGAACTTCAGGGCAACAATCAGCCCCAGCATTTT. Translating gives CASSELQGNNQPQHF.

DNA for the CDR3: TGTGCCAGCAGCGTAGTCCCGGGATTCTATGGCTACACCTTC. It codes for CASSVVPGFYGYTF. The genes are TRBV9 and TRBJ1-2; D not certain. CDR1 SGDLS and CDR2 YYNGEE come from the germline V gene. V dropped 0 bases and J dropped 4 bases, with 10 bases sitting between them. This CDR3 is 14 amino acids long.

The J gene is TRBJ1-2, the V gene TRBV5-4; unclear D gene. Trimming took off 4 bases at V and 4 bases at J, with 8 bases between the two ends. The CDR3 has 12 residues. From germline, CDR1 is SGHNT and CDR2 YYREEE (reference sequence). The DNA for the CDR3 is TGTGCCAGCAGCGATCGGATCTATGGCTACACCTTC. It specifies CASSDRIYGYTF.

Only a few counts were recorded for this clone. The V and J genes are TRBV5-5 and TRBJ2-7; D not resolved. The CDR3 extends over 14 amino acids. Trimming stripped 0 bases from V and 1 base from J, with 8 bases between. Germline-derived CDR1 and CDR2 are SGHKS and YYEKEE (reference sequence). The CDR3 DNA is TGTGCCAGCAGCTTGGCACAGCCGTCCTACGAGCAGTACTTC. It codes for CASSLAQPSYEQYF. Based on the CDR3 plus reference TRBV5-5 and TRBJ2-7, the full variable domain is DAGVTQSPTHLIKTRGQQVTLRCSPISGHKSVSWYQQVLGQGPQFIFQYYEKEERGRGNFPDRFSARQFPNYSSELNVNALLLGDSALYLCASSLAQPSYEQYFGPGTRLTVT.

The chain combines TRBV6-5 with TRBJ1-1, with TRBD1 as a possible D gene (5 bases). V lost 6 bases to trimming and J lost 9 bases, with 17 bases between them. CDR1 and CDR2 from the germline V gene are MNHEY and SVGAGI. The CDR3 consists of 13 residues. Here the CDR3 DNA reads TGTGCCAGCAGCCCAGTAGCGGGGGATAAAGCTTTCTTT. Translating it yields CASSPVAGDKAFF.

The gene calls are TRBV6-5 and TRBJ2-3, with 11 bases identical to TRBD2. Per germline, CDR1 MNHEY and CDR2 SVGAGI. The CDR3 runs 14 residues. The junction had 6 bases not matched to a gene; V was cut back by 7 bases and J by 6 bases. CDR3 amino acids: CASKRLAGRDTQYF. The CDR3 DNA follows: TGTGCCAGCAAGCGACTAGCGGGAAGGGATACGCAGTATTTT.

This chain uses TRBV28 with TRBJ1-2; TRBD1 aligns across 10 bases. The CDR3 contains 17 residues. From germline, CDR1 is MDHEN and CDR2 SYDVKM. V trimming: 4 bases; J trimming: 1 base; junction bases outside the gene matches: 9. The CDR3 region is CASSSPTGGNSNYGYTF. The CDR3 DNA reads TGTGCCAGCAGTTCCCCGACAGGGGGCAATAGTAACTATGGCTACACCTTC.

The J gene is TRBJ2-7, the V gene TRBV28; TRBD2 matches 7 bases. Germline CDR1 reads MDHEN; CDR2 reads SYDVKM. CDR3 length equals 15 residues. The ends lost 5 bases at V and 6 bases at J; junction bases unmatched: 13. The CDR3 DNA reads TGTGCCAGCAGTCCCCAGGCGGGAGAGGTAGGCGAGCAGTACTTC. It is translated as CASSPQAGEVGEQYF.

This clone appeared once. This chain links TRBV5-4 with TRBJ2-5; D gene uncertain. Trimming stripped 4 bases from V and 0 bases from J, with 4 bases between. Germline V gene sequence: CDR1 SGHNT, CDR2 YYREEE (reference sequence). CDR3 length: 12 residues. CDR3: CASSRYQETQYF. In DNA form, the CDR3 reads TGTGCCAGCAGCCGGTACCAAGAGACCCAGTACTTC.

This clone has more than one count but fewer than ten. The chain couples TRBV9 to TRBJ2-1; 10 bases agree with TRBD2. Germline V gene lookup returns CDR1 SGDLS and CDR2 YYNGEE. The CDR3 is made up of 15 amino acids. V gave up 1 base and J gave up 10 bases; unmatched junction bases: 8. Written as DNA, the CDR3 is TGTGCCAGCAGCGTATCTCCCCAGCGGGAGGGGGAGCAGTTCTTC. Protein product: CASSVSPQREGEQFF.

V gene TRBV27 combines with J gene TRBJ2-6; D gene unclear. V lost 5 bases and J lost 0, with 14 bases in between. CDR3 size: 17 residues. Germline V gives CDR1 MNHEY, CDR2 SMNVEV (reference sequence). The CDR3 reads CASSLLTGSSGANVLTF. The CDR3, as DNA: TGTGCCAGCAGTCTACTGACGGGTAGCTCTGGGGCCAACGTCCTGACTTTC.

The chain is built from TRBV30 and TRBJ2-2; 9 bases line up with TRBD2. J lost 5 bases, V lost 1 base, and 2 bases had no gene match. Germline CDR1 reads GTSNPN; CDR2 reads SVGIG (reference sequence). CDR3 length equals 14 residues. The CDR3 reads CAWSAGLATGELFF. The CDR3 nucleotides read TGTGCCTGGAGTGCGGGACTAGCAACCGGGGAGCTGTTTTTT.

This clone was picked up one time. The V call is TRBV5-4, the J call TRBJ1-2; D not resolved. Germline V gene sequence: CDR1 SGHNT, CDR2 YYREEE (reference sequence). The V and J ends lost 2 bases and 7 bases respectively, with 15 bases between them. The CDR3 consists of 14 residues. The CDR3 coding sequence is TGTGCCAGCAGCTTATTAGGTGGACGAGGTGGCTACACCTTC. Translating it yields CASSLLGGRGGYTF. Drawing the rest from reference TRBV5-4 and TRBJ1-2, the complete variable domain is ETGVTQSPTHLIKTRGQQVTLRCSSQSGHNTVSWYQQALGQGPQFIFQYYREEENGRGNFPPRFSGLQFPNYSSELNVNALELDDSALYLCASSLLGGRGGYTFGSGTRLTVV.

V is TRBV6-1 and J is TRBJ1-6, with D unclear. Germline CDR1 and CDR2: MNHNS and SASEGT. CDR3 length equals 15 residues. Trimming left V 1 base short and J 1 base short, with 5 bases between. The CDR3 DNA reads as TGTGCCAGCAGTGAAGGGAGGTCCTATAATTCACCCCTCCACTTT. This translates into CASSEGRSYNSPLHF.

The chain links TRBV7-9 to TRBJ2-7; the D gene is possibly TRBD2 (5 bases). Between the trimmed V and J ends, which lost 5 bases and 7 bases, there was a span of 9 bases. This CDR3 has 11 residues. Per the germline V gene, CDR1 is SEHNR and CDR2 is FQNEAQ (reference sequence). The CDR3 is CASSREWEQYF. For the CDR3, the DNA is TGTGCCAGCAGCCGGGAATGGGAGCAGTACTTC.